These 7 T cell receptor beta chains were all obtained from the same sample, sequenced in a study of T cells after yellow fever vaccination. TCRdb passed the 5' RACE reads through MiXCR, listing each CDR3 protein once. Here the sample spans 300,000 to 450,000 distinct CDR3 sequences, roughly 8.3% being singletons. The source was PBMCs, collected roughly 45 days after the first yellow fever vaccination. These receptors originate from a man aged 18 to 30 who received the YFV17D yellow fever vaccine.

This clonotype was seen only a few times. The genes are TRBV20-1 and TRBJ1-3; D not certain. The germline gives CDR1 DFQATT, CDR2 SNEGSKA (reference sequence). The V end was cut by 8 bases, the J end by 0 bases, with 11 bases between. This CDR3 comprises 13 residues. This CDR3 is CSTRDPSGNTIYF. CDR3 DNA sequence: TGCAGTACGCGGGATCCCTCTGGAAACACCATATATTTT.

The chain recombines TRBV6-2 or TRBV6-3 with TRBJ2-3; 13 bases line up with TRBD2. In germline, CDR1 is MNHEY, CDR2 SVGEGT. V shed 6 bases and J 5 bases; nucleotides not matched to a gene: 2. The CDR3 is 14 residues long. The CDR3 sequence: CASRLAGGLDTQYF. In nucleotides, the CDR3 is TGTGCCAGCAGACTAGCGGGGGGGCTAGATACGCAGTATTTT.

V usage is TRBV20-1 and J usage is TRBJ2-3; TRBD1 matches 8 bases. Germline CDR1 DFQATT, CDR2 SNEGSKA (reference sequence). V lost 6 bases to trimming and J lost 1 base; unmatched junction nucleotides: 3. CDR3 length: 13 amino acids. The CDR3: CSADRGGTDTQYF. The CDR3 DNA follows: TGCAGTGCAGACAGGGGAGGCACAGATACGCAGTATTTT.

This clonotype has just a few counts. The chain carries TRBV28 and TRBJ2-5, with D uncertain. Germline V gene lookup returns CDR1 MDHEN and CDR2 SYDVKM. This CDR3 region has 14 residues. The germline V and J ends were trimmed by 4 bases and 2 bases, with 11 bases remaining between them. The CDR3 nucleotides are TGTGCCAGCAGTTCCCCGCGGCTACAAGAGACCCAGTACTTC. This gives the protein CASSSPRLQETQYF. The full variable domain, completed using reference TRBV28 and TRBJ2-5, is DVKVTQSSRYLVKRTGEKVFLECVQDMDHENMFWYRQDPGLGLRLIYFSYDVKMKEKGDIPEGYSVSREKKERFSLILESASTNQTSMYLCASSSPRLQETQYFGPGTRLLVL.

Written as DNA, the CDR3 is TGCAGTGCTAGACCGGGACACTTCTATGGCTACACCTTC. It translates to CSARPGHFYGYTF. This chain joins TRBV20-1 and TRBJ1-2; tentatively, D is TRBD1 (6 bases). There are 13 residues in the CDR3. CDR1 DFQATT and CDR2 SNEGSKA come from the germline V gene (reference sequence). Trimming shortened V by 2 bases and J by 4 bases, and 11 bases separated the two germline ends.

The chain is built from TRBV20-1 and TRBJ1-2; the D is unclear. The CDR3 loop spans 12 amino acids. The ends were cut back, 6 bases at V and 4 bases at J, with 12 bases in the middle. The germline V gene has CDR1 DFQATT and CDR2 SNEGSKA (reference sequence). CDR3: CSAEGLSYGYTF. The CDR3 coding sequence is TGCAGTGCGGAGGGCCTATCCTATGGCTACACCTTC.

The CDR3 sequence: CASSSTGLGGEQFF. The DNA for the CDR3 is TGTGCCAGCAGTTCTACGGGACTAGGGGGTGAGCAGTTCTTC. This chain joins TRBV7-2 and TRBJ2-1; 8 bases match TRBD2. The V segment lost 6 bases and the J segment 9 bases; nucleotides outside the gene matches: 10. In germline, CDR1 is SGHTA, CDR2 FQGNSA. CDR3 length equals 14 residues.